What follows are 18 T cell receptor beta chains derived from one specimen sequenced in a study of vaccination and CD4 T cells after COVID-19. Their recognized antigens are unknown. As to treatment: roughly 10-day PBMC culture with coronavirus spike peptide pools or control peptides (ViraFEST assay). Cultured CD4+ T-cell DNA underwent Oncomine TCR Beta short-read sequencing. TCRdb redid the calling of the PCR reads with MiXCR, one entry per CDR3 protein. Here the sample spans around 20,000 distinct CDR3 sequences, 35% to 50% being singletons. The sample consisted of CD4+ T cells from blood, cultured in vitro, taken after SARS-CoV-2 vaccination. Every receptor here comes from a human donor who had recovered from COVID-19.

The chain combines TRBV7-2 with TRBJ2-4; D may correspond to TRBD1 or TRBD2 (5 bases each). This CDR3 spans 17 amino acids. CDR1 and CDR2 (germline): SGHTA, FQGNSA. V dropped 1 base and J dropped 1 base, with 14 bases sitting between them. In DNA, the CDR3 is TGTGCCAGCAGCTTAGAGTGGGGGACGGGGGCCAAAAACATTCAGTACTTC. Its protein product is CASSLEWGTGAKNIQYF.

This clonotype has just a few counts. The chain links TRBV7-9 to TRBJ1-1, with 7 bases that match TRBD1. Germline trimming cut 5 bases from V and 1 base from J; bases unmatched to any gene: 4. The germline V gene encodes CDR1 SEHNR and CDR2 FQNEAQ (reference sequence). CDR3 length equals 14 residues. CDR3 in amino acids: CASSPRTGNTEAFF. As DNA, the CDR3 is TGTGCCAGCAGCCCCCGGACAGGGAACACTGAAGCTTTCTTT.

V usage is TRBV19 and J usage is TRBJ1-1, with TRBD1 identical over 7 bases. V lost 8 bases, J lost 0 bases, and 6 bases stayed unmatched. This CDR3 contains 14 residues. Germline V lookup: CDR1 LNHDA, CDR2 SQIVND (reference sequence). CDR3 in DNA: TGTGCCAGTTCTACCGGGACAGTGAACACTGAAGCTTTCTTT. Protein: CASSTGTVNTEAFF.

The chain is built from TRBV5-6 and TRBJ1-3; 7 bases agree with TRBD1. Germline V CDR1 and CDR2: SGHDT, YYEEEE. There are 14 residues in the CDR3. The V and J ends lost 0 bases and 4 bases, in that order; junction bases with no gene match: 1. CDR3 sequence reads: CASSLGQGGNTIYF. The CDR3 DNA sequence: TGTGCCAGCAGCTTGGGACAGGGAGGAAACACCATATATTTT.

The rearrangement uses TRBV28 and TRBJ1-5, with D possibly matching TRBD1 (5 bases). CDR1 is MDHEN and CDR2 is SYDVKM in the germline V gene. CDR3 size: 14 residues. V lost 3 bases and J 4 bases, leaving 10 bases between the germline ends. CDR3 sequence reads: CASSLSRVNQPQHF. CDR3 DNA sequence: TGTGCCAGCAGTTTGAGCAGGGTGAATCAGCCCCAGCATTTT.

This clonotype was seen a few times. The J gene is TRBJ2-3, the V gene TRBV7-6, with D maybe TRBD2 (6 bases). This CDR3 has 17 residues. V was trimmed by 0 bases and J by 1 base, leaving 14 bases between them. The germline gives CDR1 SGHVS, CDR2 FNYEAQ. As DNA, the CDR3 is TGTGCCAGCAGCTTAGCTTCGGGAGTTCTGGGCACAGATACGCAGTATTTT. It translates to CASSLASGVLGTDTQYF.

There are a few counts of this clonotype. V and J are TRBV20-1 and TRBJ2-7, with D hard to call. The V end was cut by 3 bases, the J end by 4 bases, with 7 bases between. Germline lookup yields CDR1 DFQATT and CDR2 SNEGSKA (reference sequence). The CDR3 consists of 11 residues. CDR3 DNA: TGCAGTGCTAGTCCCGATTACGAGCAGTACTTC. Translation gives CSASPDYEQYF.

This clonotype has more than one count but fewer than ten. The chain is built from TRBV7-3 and TRBJ1-1; TRBD1 matches 10 bases. Germline loops: CDR1 SGHTA, CDR2 FQGTGA. V was clipped by 3 bases and J by 4 bases; unmatched bases: 11. CDR3 length: 17 residues. The CDR3 sequence: CASSFPPGQGRVTEAFF. CDR3 coding DNA: TGTGCCAGCAGCTTCCCACCGGGACAGGGGAGGGTCACTGAAGCTTTCTTT.

The rearrangement uses TRBV20-1 and TRBJ2-1, with TRBD2 identical over 9 bases. CDR1 is DFQATT, CDR2 SNEGSKA, per germline (reference sequence). The CDR3 consists of 14 residues. The J segment lost 7 bases and the V segment lost 6 bases, leaving 10 bases of the junction unmatched. The CDR3 protein is CSAPTSGRENEQFF. CDR3 coding DNA: TGCAGTGCCCCGACTAGCGGACGTGAGAATGAGCAGTTCTTC.

Sample share makes this clonotype medium-sized. V and J are TRBV6-1 and TRBJ1-2, with a possible D match to TRBD1 (5 bases). The V gene lost 8 bases and the J gene lost 6 bases, with 25 bases spanning the gap. The CDR3 contains 16 residues. Germline V gene data show CDR1 as MNHNS and CDR2 as SASEGT. The DNA of the CDR3 is TGTGCCAGCGGCGATGGTACAGGTGTAATGATGGATGGCTACACCTTC. Translation gives CASGDGTGVMMDGYTF.

The chain combines TRBV7-2 with TRBJ2-4; D may correspond to TRBD1 or TRBD2 (7 bases each). V was cut by 2 bases and J by 2 bases, with 16 bases left in between. This CDR3 spans 17 amino acids. Germline CDR1 SGHTA, CDR2 FQGNSA. CDR3 protein: CASSLNAGGGSKNIQYF. The DNA for the CDR3 is TGTGCCAGCAGCTTAAATGCAGGGGGGGGGTCCAAAAACATTCAGTACTTC. The variable domain in full, completed from reference TRBV7-2 and TRBJ2-4, reads GAGVSQSPSNKVTEKGKDVELRCDPISGHTALYWYRQSLGQGLEFLIYFQGNSAPDKSGLPSDRFSAERTGGSVSTLTIQRTQQEDSAVYLCASSLNAGGGSKNIQYFGAGTRLSVL.

DNA of the CDR3: TGTGCCAGCTCACTACCCGGGACATCCTTTGAGCAGTACTTC. This encodes CASSLPGTSFEQYF. The V and J genes are TRBV18 and TRBJ2-7; weak D call: TRBD1 (6 bases). The CDR3 sequence is 14 residues long. Germline V gives CDR1 KGHSH, CDR2 LQKENI. Trimming pared 4 bases from V and 7 bases from J, leaving 17 bases between.

A few counts support this clonotype. The chain couples TRBV25-1 to TRBJ1-2; unclear D gene. The CDR3 extends over 11 amino acids. Between the trimmed V and J ends, which lost 1 base and 4 bases, there was a span of 1 base. Germline CDR1 reads MGHDK; CDR2 reads SYGVNS. CDR3 nucleotides: TGTGCCAGCAGTGAATTCTATGGCTACACCTTC. Protein product: CASSEFYGYTF.

This clonotype showed up just a few times. This chain joins TRBV7-2 and TRBJ2-7; D uncertain. The V end lost 3 bases, the J end lost 1 base, and 1 base lay between the germline ends. The germline V gene encodes CDR1 SGHTA and CDR2 FQGNSA. The CDR3 covers 11 residues. CDR3 in amino acids: CASSFSYEQYF. Here the CDR3 DNA reads TGTGCCAGCAGCTTTTCCTACGAGCAGTACTTC.

This clonotype was seen a few times. V is TRBV6-1 and J is TRBJ1-6, with 7 bases identical to TRBD1. CDR3 length equals 16 residues. V dropped 5 bases and J dropped 9; count of bases not matched to a gene: 13. Germline CDR1 reads MNHNS; CDR2 reads SASEGT. Here the CDR3 DNA reads TGTGCCAGCAGTAAGAAACCCGGGACAGTCCCTTCACCCCTCCACTTT. Protein: CASSKKPGTVPSPLHF.

Only a few counts were recorded for this clonotype. The limits of the CDR3 on the DNA are not certain, so only TCRdb's listed CDR3 is given. The V gene is TRBV6-2 or TRBV6-3, the J gene TRBJ1-1; no check of the table's D call, TRBD1, against the DNA was made. The germline gives CDR1 MNHEY, CDR2 SVGEGT. Inclusive of both ends, the CDR3 amounts to 15 amino acids. The CDR3 loop is CASSRGHVGQGTGFF.

This chain joins TRBV6-2 or TRBV6-3 and TRBJ2-7, with TRBD1 identical over 9 bases. The CDR3 covers 16 residues. Germline-derived CDR1 and CDR2 are MNHEY and SVGEGT. With 6 bases clipped from V and 5 bases from J, the junction kept 14 bases outside the gene matches. In nucleotides, the CDR3 is TGTGCCAGCAGGTTAGACGGGACAGGGACATATAACGAGCAGTACTTC. Its translation is CASRLDGTGTYNEQYF.

The V gene is TRBV6-1, the J gene TRBJ1-1, with unresolved D. There are 13 residues in the CDR3. Germline V gives CDR1 MNHNS, CDR2 SASEGT. Trimming removed 5 bases from V and 1 base from J, with 8 bases in between. The CDR3 sequence is CASSRTENTEAFF. In DNA form, the CDR3 reads TGTGCCAGCAGTCGGACCGAGAACACTGAAGCTTTCTTT.